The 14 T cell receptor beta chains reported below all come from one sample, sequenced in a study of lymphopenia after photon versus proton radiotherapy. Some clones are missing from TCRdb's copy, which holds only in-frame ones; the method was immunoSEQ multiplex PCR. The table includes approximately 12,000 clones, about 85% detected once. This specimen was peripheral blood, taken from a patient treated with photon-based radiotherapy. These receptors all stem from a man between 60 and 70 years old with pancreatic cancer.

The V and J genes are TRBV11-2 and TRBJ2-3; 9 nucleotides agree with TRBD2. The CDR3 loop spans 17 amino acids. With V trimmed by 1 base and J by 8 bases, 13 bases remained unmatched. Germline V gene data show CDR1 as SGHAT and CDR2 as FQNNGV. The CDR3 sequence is CASSLGKRGASPFTQYF. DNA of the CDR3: TGTGCCAGCAGCTTAGGCAAGCGGGGGGCGTCCCCTTTTACGCAGTATTTT.

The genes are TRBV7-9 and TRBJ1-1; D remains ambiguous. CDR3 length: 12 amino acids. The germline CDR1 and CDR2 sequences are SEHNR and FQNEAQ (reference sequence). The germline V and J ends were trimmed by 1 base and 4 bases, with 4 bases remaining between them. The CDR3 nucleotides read TGTGCCAGCAGCTTAGGTCTCACTGAAGCTTTCTTT. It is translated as CASSLGLTEAFF. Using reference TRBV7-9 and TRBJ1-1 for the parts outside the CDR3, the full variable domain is DTGVSQNPRHKITKRGQNVTFRCDPISEHNRLYWYRQTLGQGPEFLTYFQNEAQLEKSRLLSDRFSAERPKGSFSTLEIQRTEQGDSAMYLCASSLGLTEAFFGQGTRLTVV.

The DNA of the CDR3 is TGTGCCAGCAGTGTATCGGGGGGGGCAAATTCACCCCTCCACTTT. Amino acid sequence: CASSVSGGANSPLHF. This chain joins TRBV2 and TRBJ1-6; weak D call: TRBD1 (6 bases). The CDR3 extends over 15 amino acids. Deletions cut 4 bases from V and 7 bases from J, with 14 bases between. CDR1 SNHLY and CDR2 FYNNEI come from the germline V gene.

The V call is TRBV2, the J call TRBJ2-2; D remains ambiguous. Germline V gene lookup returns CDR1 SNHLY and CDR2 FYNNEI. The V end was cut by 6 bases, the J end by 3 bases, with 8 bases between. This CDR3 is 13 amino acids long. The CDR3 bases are TGTGCCAGCAGGAGTGACTACACCGGGGAGCTGTTTTTT. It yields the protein CASRSDYTGELFF.

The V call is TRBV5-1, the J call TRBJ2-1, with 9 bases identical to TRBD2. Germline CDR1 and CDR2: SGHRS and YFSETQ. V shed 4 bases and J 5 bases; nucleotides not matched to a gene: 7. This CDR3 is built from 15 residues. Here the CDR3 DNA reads TGCGCCAGCAGCGGCGGGGGGGCCGGGAACAATGAGCAGTTCTTC. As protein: CASSGGGAGNNEQFF. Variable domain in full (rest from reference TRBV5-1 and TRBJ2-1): KAGVTQTPRYLIKTRGQQVTLSCSPISGHRSVSWYQQTPGQGLQFLFEYFSETQRNKGNFPGRFSGRQFSNSRSEMNVSTLELGDSALYLCASSGGGAGNNEQFFGPGTRLTVL.

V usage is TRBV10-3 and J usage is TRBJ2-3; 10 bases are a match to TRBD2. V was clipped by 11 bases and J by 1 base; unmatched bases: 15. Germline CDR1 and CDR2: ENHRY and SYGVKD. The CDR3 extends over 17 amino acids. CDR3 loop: CAVLGTSGVGGTDTQYF. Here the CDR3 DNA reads TGTGCCGTCCTCGGTACTAGCGGGGTCGGGGGCACAGATACGCAGTATTTT.

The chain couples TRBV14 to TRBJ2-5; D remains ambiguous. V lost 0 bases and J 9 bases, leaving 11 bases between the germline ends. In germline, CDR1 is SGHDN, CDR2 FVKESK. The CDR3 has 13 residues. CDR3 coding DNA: TGTGCCAGCAGCCAAGATACGGCTCGGCCCCAGTACTTC. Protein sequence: CASSQDTARPQYF.

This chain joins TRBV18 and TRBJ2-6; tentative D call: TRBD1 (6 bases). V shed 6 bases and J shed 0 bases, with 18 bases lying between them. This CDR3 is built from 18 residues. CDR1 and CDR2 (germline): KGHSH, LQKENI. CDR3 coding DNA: TGTGCCAGCTCCCACCTTGGGACACGCAGCTCTGGGGCCAACGTCCTGACTTTC. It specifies CASSHLGTRSSGANVLTF.

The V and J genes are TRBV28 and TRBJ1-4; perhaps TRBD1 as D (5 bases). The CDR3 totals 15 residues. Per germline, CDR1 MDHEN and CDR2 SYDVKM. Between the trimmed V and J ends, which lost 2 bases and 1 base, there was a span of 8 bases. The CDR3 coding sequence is TGTGCCAGCAGTTTAGTGGGGGTAACTAATGAAAAACTGTTTTTT. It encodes CASSLVGVTNEKLFF.

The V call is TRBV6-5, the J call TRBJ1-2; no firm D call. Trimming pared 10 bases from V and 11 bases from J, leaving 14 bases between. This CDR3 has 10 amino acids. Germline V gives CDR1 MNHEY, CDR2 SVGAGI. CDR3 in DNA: TGTGCCACTTATGAGGATAAGTACACCTTC. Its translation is CATYEDKYTF.

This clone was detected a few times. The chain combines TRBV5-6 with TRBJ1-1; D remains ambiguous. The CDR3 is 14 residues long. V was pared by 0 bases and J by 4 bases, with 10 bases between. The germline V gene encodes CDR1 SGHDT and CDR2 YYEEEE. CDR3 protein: CASSLGSGRTEAFF. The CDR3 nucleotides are TGTGCCAGCAGCTTGGGGTCTGGTCGCACTGAAGCTTTCTTT.

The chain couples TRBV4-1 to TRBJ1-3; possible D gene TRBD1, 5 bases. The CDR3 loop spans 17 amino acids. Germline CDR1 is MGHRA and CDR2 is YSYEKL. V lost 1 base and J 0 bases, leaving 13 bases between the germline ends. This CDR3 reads CASSQGMVRGSGNTIYF. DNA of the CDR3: TGCGCCAGCAGCCAAGGGATGGTTAGGGGCTCTGGAAACACCATATATTTT.

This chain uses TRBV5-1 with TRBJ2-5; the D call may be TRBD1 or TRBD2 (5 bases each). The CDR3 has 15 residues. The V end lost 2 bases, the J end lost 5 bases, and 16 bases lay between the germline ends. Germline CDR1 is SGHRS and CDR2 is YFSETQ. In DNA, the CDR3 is TGCGCCAGCAGCTTCGGGGCCGGTCGTCAGGAGACCCAGTACTTC. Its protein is CASSFGAGRQETQYF. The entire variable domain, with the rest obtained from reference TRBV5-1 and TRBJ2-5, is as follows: KAGVTQTPRYLIKTRGQQVTLSCSPISGHRSVSWYQQTPGQGLQFLFEYFSETQRNKGNFPGRFSGRQFSNSRSEMNVSTLELGDSALYLCASSFGAGRQETQYFGPGTRLLVL.

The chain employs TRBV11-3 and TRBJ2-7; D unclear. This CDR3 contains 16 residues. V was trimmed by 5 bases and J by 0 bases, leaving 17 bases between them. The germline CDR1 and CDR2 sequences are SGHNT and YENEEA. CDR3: CASSPPGSAFSYEQYF. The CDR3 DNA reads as TGTGCCAGCAGCCCGCCCGGGTCGGCCTTCTCCTACGAGCAGTACTTC.